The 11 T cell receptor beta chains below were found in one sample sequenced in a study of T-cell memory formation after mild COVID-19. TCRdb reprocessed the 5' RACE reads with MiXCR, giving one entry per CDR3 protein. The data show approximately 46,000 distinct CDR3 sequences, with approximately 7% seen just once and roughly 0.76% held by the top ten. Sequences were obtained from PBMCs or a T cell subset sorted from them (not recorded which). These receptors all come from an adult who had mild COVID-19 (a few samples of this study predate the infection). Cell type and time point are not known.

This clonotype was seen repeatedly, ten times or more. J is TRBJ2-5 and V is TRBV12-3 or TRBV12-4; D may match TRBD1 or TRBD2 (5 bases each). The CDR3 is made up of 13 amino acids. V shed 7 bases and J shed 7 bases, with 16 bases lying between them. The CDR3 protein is CASTLVGVGTQYF. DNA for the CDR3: TGTGCCAGCACCCTTGTGGGGGTAGGGACCCAGTACTTC.

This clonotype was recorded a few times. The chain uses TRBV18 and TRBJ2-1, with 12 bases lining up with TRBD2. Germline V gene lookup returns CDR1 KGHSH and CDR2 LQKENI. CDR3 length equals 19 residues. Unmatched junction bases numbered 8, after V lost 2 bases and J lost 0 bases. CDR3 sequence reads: CASSPVTSGSGSSYNEQFF. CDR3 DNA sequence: TGTGCCAGCTCACCAGTGACTAGCGGGAGTGGGAGCTCCTACAATGAGCAGTTCTTC.

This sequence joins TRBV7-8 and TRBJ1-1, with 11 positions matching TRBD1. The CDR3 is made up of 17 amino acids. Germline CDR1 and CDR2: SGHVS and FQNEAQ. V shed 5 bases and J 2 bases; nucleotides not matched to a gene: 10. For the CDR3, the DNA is TGTGCCAGCAGCCGACCCCCCGGGACAGGGGGAAACACTGAAGCTTTCTTT. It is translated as CASSRPPGTGGNTEAFF. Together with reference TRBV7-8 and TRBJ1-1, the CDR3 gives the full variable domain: GAGVSQSPRYKVAKRGQDVALRCDPISGHVSLFWYQQALGQGPEFLTYFQNEAQLDKSGLPSDRFFAERPEGSVSTLKIQRTQQEDSAVYLCASSRPPGTGGNTEAFFGQGTRLTVV.

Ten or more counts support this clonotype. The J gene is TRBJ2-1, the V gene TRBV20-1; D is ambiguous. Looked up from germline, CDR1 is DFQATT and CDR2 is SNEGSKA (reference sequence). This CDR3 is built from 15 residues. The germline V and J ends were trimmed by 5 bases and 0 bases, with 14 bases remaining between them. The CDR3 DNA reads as TGCAGTGCTGACTCTTTCGAAGGCTCCTACAATGAGCAGTTCTTC. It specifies CSADSFEGSYNEQFF.

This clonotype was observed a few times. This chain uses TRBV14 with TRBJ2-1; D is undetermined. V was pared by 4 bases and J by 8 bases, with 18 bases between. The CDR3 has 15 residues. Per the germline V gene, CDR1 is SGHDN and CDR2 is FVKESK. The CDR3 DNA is TGTGCCAGCAGCCCTCTCCGCTCGCGTGGCCATGAGCAGTTCTTC. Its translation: CASSPLRSRGHEQFF.

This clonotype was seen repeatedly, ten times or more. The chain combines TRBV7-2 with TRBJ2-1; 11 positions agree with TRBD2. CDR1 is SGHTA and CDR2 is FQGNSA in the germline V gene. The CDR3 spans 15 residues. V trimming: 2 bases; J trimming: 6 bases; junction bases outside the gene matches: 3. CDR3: CASSLSLAGGNEQFF. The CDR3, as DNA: TGTGCCAGCAGCTTATCGCTAGCGGGAGGCAATGAGCAGTTCTTC.

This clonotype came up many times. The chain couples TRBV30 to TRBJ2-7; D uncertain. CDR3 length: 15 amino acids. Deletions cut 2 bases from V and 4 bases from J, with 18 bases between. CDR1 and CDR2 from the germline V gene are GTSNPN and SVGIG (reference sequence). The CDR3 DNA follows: TGTGCCTGGAGTTTCGGCCCCCCGACGAAATACGAGCAGTACTTC. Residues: CAWSFGPPTKYEQYF.

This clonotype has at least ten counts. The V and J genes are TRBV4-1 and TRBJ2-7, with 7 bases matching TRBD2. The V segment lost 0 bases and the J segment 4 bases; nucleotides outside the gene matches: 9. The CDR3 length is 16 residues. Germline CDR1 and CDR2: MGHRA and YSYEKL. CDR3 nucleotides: TGCGCCAGCAGCCAAGATGGGAGGGGTGCGTGGTACGAGCAGTACTTC. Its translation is CASSQDGRGAWYEQYF.

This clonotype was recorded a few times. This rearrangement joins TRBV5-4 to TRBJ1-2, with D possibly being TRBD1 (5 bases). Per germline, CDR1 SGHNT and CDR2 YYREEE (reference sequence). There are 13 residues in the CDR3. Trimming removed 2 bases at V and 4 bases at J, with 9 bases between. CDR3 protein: CASSFTTAYGYTF. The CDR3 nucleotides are TGTGCCAGCAGCTTCACGACAGCCTATGGCTACACCTTC.

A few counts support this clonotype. The CDR3 sequence: CASSQVVNYGYTF. CDR3 nucleotides: TGCGCCAGCAGCCAAGTGGTTAACTATGGCTACACCTTC. The chain is built from TRBV4-1 and TRBJ1-2; D unresolved. V gave up 1 base and J gave up 1 base, with 4 bases separating them. CDR3 length equals 13 residues. Germline V lookup: CDR1 MGHRA, CDR2 YSYEKL.

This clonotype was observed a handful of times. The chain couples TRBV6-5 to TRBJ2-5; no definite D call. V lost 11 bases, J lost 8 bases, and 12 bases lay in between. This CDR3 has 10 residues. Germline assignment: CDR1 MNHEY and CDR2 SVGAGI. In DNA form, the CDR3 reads TGTGCCGCGGAGCATCAAACCCAGTACTTC. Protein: CAAEHQTQYF.